The clone carrying this T cell receptor (beta chain) was picked up a small number of times. Through template switching, a universal primer site was introduced, and the cDNA contained unique molecular identifiers. Via MiXCR, TCRdb re-called the 5' RACE reads, giving one row per CDR3 protein. This table has 450,000 to 500,000 distinct CDR3 sequences, about 13% appearing once. The CDR3 runs to 14 residues. V gave up 4 bases and J gave up 8 bases; unmatched junction bases: 7. The data belong to a study of identical twins. These same data were also listed under a study on yellow fever vaccine responses in identical twins.

The receptor's source is a young woman in good health. Material: CD4+ T cells sorted from blood. This rearrangement joins TRBV12-3 or TRBV12-4 to TRBJ2-1; 8 nucleotides align to TRBD2. CDR3 DNA sequence: TGTGCCAGCAGTTGGGGGGGACTAGTCGATGAGCAGTTCTTC. Amino acids: CASSWGGLVDEQFF.